The source of this T cell receptor (beta chain) is a study of regulatory T cells in long-lasting Graves disease (dated by TCRdb to the early 2020s). About the study as a whole: Persistent Graves' disease was defined as persistently positive TSH receptor autoantibodies together with antithyroid drug treatment for over 5 years. Peripheral blood TCR sequencing and RNA sequencing compared persistent Graves' disease patients with newly diagnosed Graves' disease patients. The study was conducted in China and was registered as a clinical trial. A total of about 33 samples underwent TCR sequencing: around 13 from persistent and roughly 20 from newly diagnosed Graves' disease patients. Antithyroid drugs had been taken for approximately 9.7 years on average by persistent Graves' disease patients in the clinical cohort.

This clonotype was recorded a few times. Which antigen it targets is not known. No clone much larger than this one lies a single base away; base qualities are absent. Explained via the paper, the time point label denotes: persistent/refractory GD, antithyroid drugs over 5 years with positive TRAb. For both TCR sequencing and RNA sequencing, RNA was extracted from PBMCs in TRIzol. The diagnosis of Graves' disease was made according to American Thyroid Association guidelines. Recruitment of patients was carried out at an endocrinology department in Xi'an, China. Each patient gave 8.5 to 9.5 milliliters of peripheral blood, collected in an EDTA anticoagulant tube. PBMCs were isolated by Ficoll Paque Plus density gradient separation without further T cell sorting. RNA quality was checked with an Agilent 2100 Bioanalyzer and agarose gel, and concentration with a NanoDrop 2000. Broad study findings and their caveats: The authors noted that the small sample size was a limitation that may lower accuracy. Persistent disease showed preferential use of TRBV28, TRBJ1-2 and TRBJ2-5, whereas newly diagnosed disease favored TRBV20-1 and TRBJ2-1. Only the TCR beta chain was sequenced and analyzed. Only peripheral blood was studied, because thyroid tissue, the primary lesion, was inaccessible. Persistent Graves' disease patients showed lower TCR Shannon entropy and fewer highly expanded clones than newly diagnosed patients, suggesting clonal expansion. Persistent patients shared more public clonotypes among themselves (approximately 2,500) than newly diagnosed patients did (more than 950).

The CDR3 holds 13 amino acids from the cysteine to the phenylalanine. The sequence is cut down to CDR3 DNA, 39 bases in frame from base 1. From the germline V gene, CDR1 is MNHNS and CDR2 is SASEGT. V and J lose 1 base and 13 bases, and a span of 16 bases separates them. To prepare the library, multiplex PCR was applied. Sequencing was carried out with an Illumina HiSeq 4000. iRepertoire HTBI primers and Arm-PCR amplification of CDR3 regions were used to construct TCR beta libraries. Before sequencing, the PCR products underwent gel purification. As for the authors' bioinformatics: Gene usage analysis of CDR3 amino acid clonotypes used the 62 TRBV and 14 TRBJ segments found across samples. COPE and FqMerger were used to merge the filtered high-quality paired reads into contigs. BLAST was used to align contigs to IMGT TRBV, TRBD and TRBJ reference genes, and CDR3 was defined according to IMGT. Highly expanded clones were defined as clonotypes with a frequency above 0.1%. Shannon entropy served as the measure of repertoire diversity, while the Gini coefficient captured V-J evenness. Public clonotypes were defined as clonotypes shared by more than one individual. TCRdb handled the public reads itself, with Q25 trimming in fastp and clone calling in MiXCR, and kept productive beta chains. Records with the same CDR3 protein are collapsed into one entry carrying the most frequent genes and DNA. These V and J calls originate from TCRdb's pipeline instead of the authors' own analysis. Counted in this sample were 400,000 to 500,000 distinct CDR3 sequences; 21% of them appeared once. The ten largest clonotypes hold roughly an eighth of the sample.

The V and J genes are TRBV6-1 and TRBJ1-2; tentative D gene TRBD1, with 5 bases matching. The starting material was peripheral blood mononuclear cells (PBMCs), obtained when the disease was refractory, from a patient treated with antithyroid drugs. The receptor comes from a female donor with Graves disease. The sequenced DNA: TGTGCCAGCAGTGAAGTAACGGGGACCGCTTTCACCTTC. This is translated as CASSEVTGTAFTF.